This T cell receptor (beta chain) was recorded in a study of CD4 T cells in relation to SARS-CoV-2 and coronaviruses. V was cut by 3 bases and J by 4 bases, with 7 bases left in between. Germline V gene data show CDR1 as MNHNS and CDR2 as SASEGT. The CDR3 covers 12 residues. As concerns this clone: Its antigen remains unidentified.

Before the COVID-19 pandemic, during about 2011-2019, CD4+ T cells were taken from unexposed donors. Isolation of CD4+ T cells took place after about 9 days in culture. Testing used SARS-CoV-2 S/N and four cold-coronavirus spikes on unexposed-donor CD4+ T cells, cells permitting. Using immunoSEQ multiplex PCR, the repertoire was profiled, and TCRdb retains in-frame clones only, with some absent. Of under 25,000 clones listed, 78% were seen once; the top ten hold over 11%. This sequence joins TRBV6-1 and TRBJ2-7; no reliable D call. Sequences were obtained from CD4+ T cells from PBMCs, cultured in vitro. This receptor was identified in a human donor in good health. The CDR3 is CASSDRIYEQYF. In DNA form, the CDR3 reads TGTGCCAGCAGTGACCGGATTTACGAGCAGTACTTC.